The 2 T cell receptor beta chains listed next were all sequenced from one sample in a study of blood T cell repertoires in COVID-19. Sequencing was performed with immunoSEQ multiplex PCR; in TCRdb, only in-frame clones are kept and a portion is missing. The sample records about 86,000 clones, roughly 80% being singletons. Sequencing input: peripheral blood. These receptors came from a man aged 70-80 years with acute or convalescent COVID-19.

The CDR3 region has the DNA TGTGCCAGCAGCGGTCCCCGCGCAGATACGCAGTATTTT. It translates to CASSGPRADTQYF. V is TRBV9 and J is TRBJ2-3, with unresolved D. The CDR3 extends over 13 amino acids. Per germline, CDR1 SGDLS and CDR2 YYNGEE. The V end was cut by 3 bases, the J end by 4 bases, with 9 bases between. Filled out from reference TRBV9 and TRBJ2-3, the complete variable domain reads DSGVTQTPKHLITATGQRVTLRCSPRSGDLSVYWYQQSLDQGLQFLIQYYNGEERAKGNILERFSAQQFPDLHSELNLSSLELGDSALYFCASSGPRADTQYFGPGTRLTVL.

The rearrangement links TRBV12-3 or TRBV12-4 to TRBJ2-3, with D uncertain. This CDR3 contains 12 residues. V was pared by 4 bases and J by 5 bases, with 7 bases between. This CDR3 reads CASSSSIDTQYF. The CDR3 DNA follows: TGTGCCAGCAGTTCATCAATAGATACGCAGTATTTT.